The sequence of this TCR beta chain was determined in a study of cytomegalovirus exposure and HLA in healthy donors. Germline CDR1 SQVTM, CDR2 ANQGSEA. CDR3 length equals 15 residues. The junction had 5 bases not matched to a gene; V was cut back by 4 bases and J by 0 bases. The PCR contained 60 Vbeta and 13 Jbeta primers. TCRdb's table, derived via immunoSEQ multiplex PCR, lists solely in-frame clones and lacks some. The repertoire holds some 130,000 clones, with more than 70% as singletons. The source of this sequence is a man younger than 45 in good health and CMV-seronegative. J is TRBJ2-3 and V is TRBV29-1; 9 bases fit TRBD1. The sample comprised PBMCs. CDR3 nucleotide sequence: TGCAGCGTTGGTACCGGGACAGGGAGCACAGATACGCAGTATTTT. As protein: CSVGTGTGSTDTQYF.